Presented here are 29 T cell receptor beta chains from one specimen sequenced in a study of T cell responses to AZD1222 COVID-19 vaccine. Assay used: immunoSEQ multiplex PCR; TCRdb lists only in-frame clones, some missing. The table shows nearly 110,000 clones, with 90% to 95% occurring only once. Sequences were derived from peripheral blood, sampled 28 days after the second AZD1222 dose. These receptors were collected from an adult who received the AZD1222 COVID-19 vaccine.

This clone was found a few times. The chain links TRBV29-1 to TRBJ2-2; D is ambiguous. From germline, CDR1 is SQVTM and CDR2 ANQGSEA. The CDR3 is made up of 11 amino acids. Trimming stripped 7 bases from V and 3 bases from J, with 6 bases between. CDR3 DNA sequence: TGCAGCGCCGGGCACACCGGGGAGCTGTTTTTT. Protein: CSAGHTGELFF.

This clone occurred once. CDR3 sequence (DNA): TGCGCCAGCAGCCAAGAAGGAAGGACAGGGGACACTGAAGCTTTCTTT. Its translation is CASSQEGRTGDTEAFF. The rearrangement links TRBV4-3 to TRBJ1-1, with 9 bases fitting TRBD1. Germline V CDR1 and CDR2: LGHNA, YSLEER. J gave up 3 bases and V 0 bases, and 5 bases lay outside the gene matches. The CDR3 covers 16 residues.

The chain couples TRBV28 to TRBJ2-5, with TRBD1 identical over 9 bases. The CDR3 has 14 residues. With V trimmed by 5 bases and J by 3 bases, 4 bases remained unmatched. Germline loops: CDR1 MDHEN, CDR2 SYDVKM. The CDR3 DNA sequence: TGTGCCAGCAGTCCCCGGGACAGGGAAGAGACCCAGTACTTC. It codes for CASSPRDREETQYF.

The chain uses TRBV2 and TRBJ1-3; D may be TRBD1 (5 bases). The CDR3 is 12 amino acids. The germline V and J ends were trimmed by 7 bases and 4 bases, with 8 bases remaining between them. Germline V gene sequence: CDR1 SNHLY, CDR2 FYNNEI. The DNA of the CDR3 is TGTGCCAGCAACAGGCCCGGAAACACCATATATTTT. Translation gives CASNRPGNTIYF.

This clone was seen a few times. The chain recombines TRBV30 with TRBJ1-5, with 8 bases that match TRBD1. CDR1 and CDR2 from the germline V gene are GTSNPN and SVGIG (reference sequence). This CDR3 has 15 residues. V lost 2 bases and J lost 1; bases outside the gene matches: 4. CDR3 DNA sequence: TGTGCCTGGAGTCCCGACAGGGGAAGCAATCAGCCCCAGCATTTT. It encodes CAWSPDRGSNQPQHF.

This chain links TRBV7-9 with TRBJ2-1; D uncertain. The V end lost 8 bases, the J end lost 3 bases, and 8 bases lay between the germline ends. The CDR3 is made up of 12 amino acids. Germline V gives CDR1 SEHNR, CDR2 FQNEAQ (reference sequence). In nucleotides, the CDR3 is TGTGCCAGCGGGCCCGTCTACAATGAGCAGTTCTTC. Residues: CASGPVYNEQFF.

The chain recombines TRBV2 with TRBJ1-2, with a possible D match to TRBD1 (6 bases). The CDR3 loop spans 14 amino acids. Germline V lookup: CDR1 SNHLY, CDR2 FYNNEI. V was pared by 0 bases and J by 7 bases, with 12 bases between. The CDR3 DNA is TGTGCCAGCAGTGAAGCGCTTCAAGGGGGTGGCTACACCTTC. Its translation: CASSEALQGGGYTF. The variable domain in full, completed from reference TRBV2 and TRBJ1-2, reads EPEVTQTPSHQVTQMGQEVILRCVPISNHLYFYWYRQILGQKVEFLVSFYNNEISEKSEIFDDQFSVERPDGSNFTLKIRSTKLEDSAMYFCASSEALQGGGYTFGSGTRLTVV.

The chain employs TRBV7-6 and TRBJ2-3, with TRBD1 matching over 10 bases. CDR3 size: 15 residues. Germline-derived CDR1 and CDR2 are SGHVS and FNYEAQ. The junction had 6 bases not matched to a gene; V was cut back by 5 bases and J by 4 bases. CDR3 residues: CASSISGTGADTQYF. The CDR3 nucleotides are TGTGCCAGCAGCATCTCCGGGACAGGGGCAGATACGCAGTATTTT.

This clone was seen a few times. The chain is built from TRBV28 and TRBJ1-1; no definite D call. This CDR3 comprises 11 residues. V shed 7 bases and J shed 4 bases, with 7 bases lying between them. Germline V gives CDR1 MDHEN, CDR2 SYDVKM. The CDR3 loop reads CASIIGTEAFF. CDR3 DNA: TGTGCCAGCATCATAGGCACTGAAGCTTTCTTT. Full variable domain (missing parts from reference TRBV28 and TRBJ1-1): DVKVTQSSRYLVKRTGEKVFLECVQDMDHENMFWYRQDPGLGLRLIYFSYDVKMKEKGDIPEGYSVSREKKERFSLILESASTNQTSMYLCASIIGTEAFFGQGTRLTVV.

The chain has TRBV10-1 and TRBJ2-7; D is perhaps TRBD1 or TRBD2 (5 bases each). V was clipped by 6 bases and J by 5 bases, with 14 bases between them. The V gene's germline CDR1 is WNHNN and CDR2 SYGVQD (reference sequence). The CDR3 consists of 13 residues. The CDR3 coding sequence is TGCGCCAGCAGAGGGACGAAGCAGGACGAGCAGTACTTC. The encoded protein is CASRGTKQDEQYF.

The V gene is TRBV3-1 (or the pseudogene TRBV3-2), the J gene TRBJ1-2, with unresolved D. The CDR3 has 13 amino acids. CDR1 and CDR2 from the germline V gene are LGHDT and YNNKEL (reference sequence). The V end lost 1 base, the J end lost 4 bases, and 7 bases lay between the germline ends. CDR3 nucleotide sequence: TGTGCCAGCAGCCAAGGAGGTTTCTATGGCTACACCTTC. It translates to CASSQGGFYGYTF.

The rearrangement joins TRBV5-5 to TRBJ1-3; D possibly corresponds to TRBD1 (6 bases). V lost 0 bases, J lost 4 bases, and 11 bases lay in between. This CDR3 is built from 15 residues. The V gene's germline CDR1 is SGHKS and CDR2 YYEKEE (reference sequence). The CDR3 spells CASSLVGGEGNTIYF. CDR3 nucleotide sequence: TGTGCCAGCAGCTTGGTGGGGGGCGAAGGAAACACCATATATTTT.

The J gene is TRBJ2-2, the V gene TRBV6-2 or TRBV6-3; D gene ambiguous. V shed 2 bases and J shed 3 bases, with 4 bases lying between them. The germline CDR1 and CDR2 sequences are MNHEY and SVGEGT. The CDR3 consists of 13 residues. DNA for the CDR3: TGTGCCAGCAGTTACAGGGACACCGGGGAGCTGTTTTTT. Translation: CASSYRDTGELFF.

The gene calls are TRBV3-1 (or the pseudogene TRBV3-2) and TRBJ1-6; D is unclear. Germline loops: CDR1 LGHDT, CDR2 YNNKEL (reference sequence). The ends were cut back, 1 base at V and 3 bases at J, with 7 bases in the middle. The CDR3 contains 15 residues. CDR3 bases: TGTGCCAGCAGCCAAGGCACAGTCTATAATTCACCCCTCCACTTT. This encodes CASSQGTVYNSPLHF.

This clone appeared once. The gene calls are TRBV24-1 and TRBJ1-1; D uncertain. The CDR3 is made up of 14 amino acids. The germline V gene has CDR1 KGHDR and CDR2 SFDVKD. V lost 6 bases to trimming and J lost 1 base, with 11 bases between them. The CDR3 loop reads CATSTPGPNTEAFF. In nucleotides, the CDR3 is TGTGCCACCAGTACCCCGGGCCCGAACACTGAAGCTTTCTTT.

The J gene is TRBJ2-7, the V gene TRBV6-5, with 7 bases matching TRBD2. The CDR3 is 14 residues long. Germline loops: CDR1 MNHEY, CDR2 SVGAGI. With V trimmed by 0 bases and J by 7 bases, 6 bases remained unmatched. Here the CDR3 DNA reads TGTGCCAGCAGTTACTCGGCGGGAGCTAGAGAGCAGTACTTC. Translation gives CASSYSAGAREQYF.

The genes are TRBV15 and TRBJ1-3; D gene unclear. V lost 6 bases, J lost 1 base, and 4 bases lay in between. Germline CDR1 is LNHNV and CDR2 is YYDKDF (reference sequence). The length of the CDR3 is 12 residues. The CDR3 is CATSLSGNTIYF. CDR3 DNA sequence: TGTGCCACCAGTCTTTCTGGAAACACCATATATTTT.

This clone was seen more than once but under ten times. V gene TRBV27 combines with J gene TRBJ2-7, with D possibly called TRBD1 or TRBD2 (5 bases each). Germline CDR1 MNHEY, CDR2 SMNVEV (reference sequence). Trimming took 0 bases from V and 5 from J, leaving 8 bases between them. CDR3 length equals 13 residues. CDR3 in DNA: TGTGCCAGCAGTTTATCATGGGGGAACGAGCAGTACTTC. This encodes CASSLSWGNEQYF.

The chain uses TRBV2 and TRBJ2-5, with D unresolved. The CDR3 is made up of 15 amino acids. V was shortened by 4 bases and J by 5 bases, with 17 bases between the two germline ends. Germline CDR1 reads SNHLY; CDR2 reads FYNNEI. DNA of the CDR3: TGTGCCAGCAGTGGTCTTAGCTTACTGGGGGAGACCCAGTACTTC. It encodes CASSGLSLLGETQYF.

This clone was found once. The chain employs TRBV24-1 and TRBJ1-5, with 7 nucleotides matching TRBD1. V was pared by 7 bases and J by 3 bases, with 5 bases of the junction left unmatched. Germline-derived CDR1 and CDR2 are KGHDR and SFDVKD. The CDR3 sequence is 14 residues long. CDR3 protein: CATSRDSVNQPQHF. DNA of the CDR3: TGTGCCACCAGCCGGGACAGCGTCAATCAGCCCCAGCATTTT.

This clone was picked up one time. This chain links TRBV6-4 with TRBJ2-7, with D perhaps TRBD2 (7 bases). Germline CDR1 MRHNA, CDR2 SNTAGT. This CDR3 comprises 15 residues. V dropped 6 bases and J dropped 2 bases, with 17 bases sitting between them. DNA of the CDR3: TGTGCCAGCAGCACGGGGGCCGGGGGGACCTACGAGCAGTACTTC. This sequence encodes CASSTGAGGTYEQYF.

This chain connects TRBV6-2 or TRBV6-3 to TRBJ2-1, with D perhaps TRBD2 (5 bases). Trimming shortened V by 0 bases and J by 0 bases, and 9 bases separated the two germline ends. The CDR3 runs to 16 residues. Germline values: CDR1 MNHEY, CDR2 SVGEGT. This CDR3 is CASSYSGESSYNEQFF. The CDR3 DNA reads TGTGCCAGCAGTTACTCCGGGGAAAGCTCCTACAATGAGCAGTTCTTC.

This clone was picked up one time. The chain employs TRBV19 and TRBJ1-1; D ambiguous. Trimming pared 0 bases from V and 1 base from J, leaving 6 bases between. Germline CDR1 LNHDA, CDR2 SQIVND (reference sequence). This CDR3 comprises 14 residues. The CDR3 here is CASSIDAGNTEAFF. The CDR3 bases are TGTGCCAGTAGTATAGATGCCGGGAACACTGAAGCTTTCTTT.

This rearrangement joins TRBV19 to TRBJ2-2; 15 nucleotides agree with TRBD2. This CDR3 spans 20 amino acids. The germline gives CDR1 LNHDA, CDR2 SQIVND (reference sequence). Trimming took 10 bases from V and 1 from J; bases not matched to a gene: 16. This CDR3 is CATQGNPPGLAGGNTGELFF. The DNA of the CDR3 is TGTGCCACCCAGGGAAACCCCCCGGGACTAGCGGGGGGGAACACCGGGGAGCTGTTTTTT. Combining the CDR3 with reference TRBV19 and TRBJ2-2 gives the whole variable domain DGGITQSPKYLFRKEGQNVTLSCEQNLNHDAMYWYRQDPGQGLRLIYYSQIVNDFQKGDIAEGYSVSREKKESFPLTVTSAQKNPTAFYLCATQGNPPGLAGGNTGELFFGEGSRLTVL.

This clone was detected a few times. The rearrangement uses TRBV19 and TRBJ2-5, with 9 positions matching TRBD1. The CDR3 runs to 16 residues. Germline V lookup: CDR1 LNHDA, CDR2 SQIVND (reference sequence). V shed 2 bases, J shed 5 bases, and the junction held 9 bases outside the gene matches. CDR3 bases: TGTGCCAGTAGTATATCACTACAGGGGGCCGGCGAGACCCAGTACTTC. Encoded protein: CASSISLQGAGETQYF.

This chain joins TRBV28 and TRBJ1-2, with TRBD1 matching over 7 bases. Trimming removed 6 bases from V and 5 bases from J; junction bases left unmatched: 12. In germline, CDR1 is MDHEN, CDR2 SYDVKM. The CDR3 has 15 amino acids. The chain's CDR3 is CASRTTGAISYGYTF. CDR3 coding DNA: TGTGCCAGCAGGACCACAGGGGCCATTTCGTATGGCTACACCTTC.

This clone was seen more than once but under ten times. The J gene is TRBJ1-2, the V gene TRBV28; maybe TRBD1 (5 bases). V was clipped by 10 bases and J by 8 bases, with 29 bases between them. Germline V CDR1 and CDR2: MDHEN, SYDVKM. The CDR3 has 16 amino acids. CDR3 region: CATRAVHQSLRLGYTF. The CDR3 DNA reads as TGTGCCACCAGGGCAGTCCACCAGTCTCTCAGGTTGGGCTACACCTTC.

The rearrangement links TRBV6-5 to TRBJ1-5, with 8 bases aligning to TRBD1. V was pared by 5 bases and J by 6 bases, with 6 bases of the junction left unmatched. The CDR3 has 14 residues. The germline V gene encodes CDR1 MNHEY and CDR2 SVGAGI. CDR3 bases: TGTGCCAGCAGTCCGACAGGGGAAGTTCAGCCCCAGCATTTT. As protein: CASSPTGEVQPQHF.

The CDR3 DNA sequence: TGTGCCAGCAGTCCCTGGGAAGAGAACACTGAAGCTTTCTTT. Protein sequence: CASSPWEENTEAFF. The V gene is TRBV6-5, the J gene TRBJ1-1; D gene ambiguous. CDR3 length equals 14 residues. CDR1 is MNHEY and CDR2 is SVGAGI in the germline V gene. V was shortened by 5 bases and J by 1 base, with 11 bases between the two germline ends.